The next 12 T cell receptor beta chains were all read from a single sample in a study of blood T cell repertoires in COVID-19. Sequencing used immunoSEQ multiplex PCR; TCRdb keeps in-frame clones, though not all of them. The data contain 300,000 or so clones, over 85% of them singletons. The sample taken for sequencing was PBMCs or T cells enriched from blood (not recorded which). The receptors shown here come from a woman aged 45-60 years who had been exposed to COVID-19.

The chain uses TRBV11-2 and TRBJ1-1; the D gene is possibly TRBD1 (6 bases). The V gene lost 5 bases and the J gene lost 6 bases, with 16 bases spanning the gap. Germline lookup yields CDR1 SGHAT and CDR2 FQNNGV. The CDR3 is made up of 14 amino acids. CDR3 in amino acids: CASSPSQTGSEAFF. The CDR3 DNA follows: TGTGCCAGCAGCCCGAGTCAAACAGGGTCTGAAGCTTTCTTT.

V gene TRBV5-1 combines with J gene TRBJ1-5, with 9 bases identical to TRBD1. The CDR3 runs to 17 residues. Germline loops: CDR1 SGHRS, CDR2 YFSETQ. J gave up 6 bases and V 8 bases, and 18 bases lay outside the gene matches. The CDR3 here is CARPGQGIHEGVQPQHF. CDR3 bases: TGCGCCAGACCTGGACAGGGGATACATGAGGGGGTTCAGCCCCAGCATTTT.

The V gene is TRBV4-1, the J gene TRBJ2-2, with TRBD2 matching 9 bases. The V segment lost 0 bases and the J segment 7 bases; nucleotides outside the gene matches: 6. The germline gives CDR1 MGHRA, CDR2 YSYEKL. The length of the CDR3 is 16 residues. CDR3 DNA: TGCGCCAGCAGCCAAGATAGCGGGGGCCTTGGCGGGGAGCTGTTTTTT. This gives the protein CASSQDSGGLGGELFF.

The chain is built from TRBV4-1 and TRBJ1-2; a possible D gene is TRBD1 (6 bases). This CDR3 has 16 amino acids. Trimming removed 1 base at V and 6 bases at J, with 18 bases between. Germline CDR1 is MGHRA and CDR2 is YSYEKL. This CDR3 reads CASSQGGVGGQNGYTF. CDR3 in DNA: TGCGCCAGCAGCCAAGGCGGTGTCGGGGGGCAGAATGGCTACACCTTC.

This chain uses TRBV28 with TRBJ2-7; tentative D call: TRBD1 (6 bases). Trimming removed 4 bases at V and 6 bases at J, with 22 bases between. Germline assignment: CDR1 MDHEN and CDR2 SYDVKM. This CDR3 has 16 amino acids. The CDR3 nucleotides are TGTGCCAGCAGTTCCCCAGGGGCTCCCCTGATCTCCGAGCAGTACTTC. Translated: CASSSPGAPLISEQYF.

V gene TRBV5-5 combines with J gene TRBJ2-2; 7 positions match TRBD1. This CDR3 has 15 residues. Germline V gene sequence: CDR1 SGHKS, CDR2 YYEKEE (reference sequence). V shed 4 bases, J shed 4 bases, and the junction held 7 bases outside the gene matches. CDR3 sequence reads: CASSKLTGTTGELFF. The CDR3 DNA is TGTGCCAGCAGCAAGTTGACAGGGACCACCGGGGAGCTGTTTTTT.

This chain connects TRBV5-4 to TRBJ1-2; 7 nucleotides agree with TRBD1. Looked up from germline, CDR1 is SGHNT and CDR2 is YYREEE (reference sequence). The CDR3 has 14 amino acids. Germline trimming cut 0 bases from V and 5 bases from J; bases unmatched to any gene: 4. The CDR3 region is CASSLGDRDYGYTF. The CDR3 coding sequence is TGTGCCAGCAGCTTGGGGGACAGAGATTATGGCTACACCTTC.

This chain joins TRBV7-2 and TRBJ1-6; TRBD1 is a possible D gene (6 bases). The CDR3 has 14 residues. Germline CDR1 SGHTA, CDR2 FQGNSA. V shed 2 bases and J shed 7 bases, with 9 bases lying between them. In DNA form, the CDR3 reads TGTGCCAGCAGCTTACAGGGGTACAATTCACCCCTCCACTTT. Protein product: CASSLQGYNSPLHF.

For the CDR3, the DNA is TGTGCCATCTCGTCCGGCGGGGAGCTGTTTTTT. Its translation: CAISSGGELFF. This chain joins TRBV10-3 and TRBJ2-2; no clear D gene. The CDR3 sequence is 11 residues long. V lost 8 bases and J lost 7, with 8 bases in between. Germline CDR1 reads ENHRY; CDR2 reads SYGVKD.

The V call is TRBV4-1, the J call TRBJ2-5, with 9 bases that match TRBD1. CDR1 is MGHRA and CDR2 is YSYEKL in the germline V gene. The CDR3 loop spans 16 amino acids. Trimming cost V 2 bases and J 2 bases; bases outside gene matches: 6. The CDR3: CASSQPPGTGQETQYF. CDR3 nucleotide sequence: TGCGCCAGCAGCCAACCACCCGGGACAGGGCAAGAGACCCAGTACTTC.

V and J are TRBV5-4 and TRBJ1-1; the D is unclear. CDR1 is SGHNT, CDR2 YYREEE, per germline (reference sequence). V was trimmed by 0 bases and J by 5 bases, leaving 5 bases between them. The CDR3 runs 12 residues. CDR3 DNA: TGTGCCAGCAGCTTGGTCGGTACTGAAGCTTTCTTT. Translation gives CASSLVGTEAFF. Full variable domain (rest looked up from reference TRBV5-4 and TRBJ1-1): ETGVTQSPTHLIKTRGQQVTLRCSSQSGHNTVSWYQQALGQGPQFIFQYYREEENGRGNFPPRFSGLQFPNYSSELNVNALELDDSALYLCASSLVGTEAFFGQGTRLTVV.

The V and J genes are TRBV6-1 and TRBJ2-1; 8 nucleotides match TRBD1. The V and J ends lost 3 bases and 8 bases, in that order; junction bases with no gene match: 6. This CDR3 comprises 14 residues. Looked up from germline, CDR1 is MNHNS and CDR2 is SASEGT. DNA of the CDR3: TGTGCCAGCAGTGAGGACAGGGACTGGGATGAGCAGTTCTTC. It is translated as CASSEDRDWDEQFF.